This T cell receptor beta chain emerged from a study of radiation and T cells in renal cell carcinoma. Described time point: blood 2 weeks post-SBRT. Treatment defined: 15 Gy SBRT to primary tumor, nephrectomy 4 weeks later. Blood was sampled at baseline, 2 weeks and 4 weeks after SBRT. The patient's renal cell carcinoma had clear cell pathology. The table came from immunoSEQ multiplex PCR; TCRdb's copy has only in-frame clones and leaves some out. Of about 49,000 clones listed, 80% are singletons. CDR1 is SGHRS and CDR2 is YFSETQ in the germline V gene. There are 13 residues in the CDR3. Trimming cost V 4 bases and J 3 bases, with 11 bases left between them.

Sequences were derived from blood, sampled from a patient whose treatment included radiotherapy and nephrectomy. V gene TRBV5-1 combines with J gene TRBJ2-7, with D possibly being TRBD1 (6 bases). The receptor's source is a woman aged 70-85 years with renal cell carcinoma. The CDR3 region has the DNA TGCGCCAGCAGCACAGGGACATTCTACGAGCAGTACTTC. Encoded protein: CASSTGTFYEQYF.